The rows below give T cell receptor beta chains drawn from one sample of a study of technical replicates of blood from a few donors. Sequenced by immunoSEQ multiplex PCR; TCRdb stores in-frame clones only, minus some. The top ten clones hold 0.2% to 0.25% of a sample with tens of thousands of clones, roughly 97% of them seen once. Sample: T cells isolated from PBMCs. All receptors derive from a human donor in good health. Both conserved end residues are part of each CDR3. D genes are given only for firm matches. Not all rows give a size; the values are once, few, many and, for expanded clones, a class.

V gene	J gene	clone size	D gene	CDR3 protein	CDR3 DNA
TRBV5-6	TRBJ1-5	NA	NA	CASSSISGANQPQHF	TGTGCCAGCAGCTCGATATCAGGGGCCAATCAGCCCCAGCATTTT
TRBV5-4	TRBJ2-7	NA	TRBD2	CASSFKTSGTTYEQYF	TGTGCCAGCAGCTTCAAAACTAGCGGGACCACCTACGAGCAGTACTTC
TRBV27	TRBJ1-1	NA	NA	CASSYGQGNTEAFF	TGTGCCAGCAGCTATGGCCAGGGGAACACTGAAGCTTTCTTT
TRBV28	TRBJ2-1	once	TRBD1	CASSLGAGGSYNEQFF	TGTGCCAGCAGTTTAGGGGCAGGGGGCTCCTACAATGAGCAGTTCTTC
TRBV15	TRBJ2-7	NA	NA	CATSRDRGPYEQYF	TGTGCCACCAGCAGAGACAGGGGCCCTTACGAGCAGTACTTC
TRBV11-2	TRBJ1-4	NA	NA	CASSLDRGIPEKLFF	TGTGCCAGCAGCTTAGATCGGGGTATCCCTGAAAAACTGTTTTTT
TRBV7-6	TRBJ1-6	once	NA	CASSLGGDSPLHF	TGTGCCAGCAGCTTAGGGGGGGATTCACCCCTCCACTTT
TRBV10-3	TRBJ1-1	NA	TRBD1	CAISLTFRQGNTEAFF	TGTGCCATCAGTTTAACTTTTCGACAGGGGAACACTGAAGCTTTCTTT
TRBV5-1	TRBJ1-4	once	TRBD1	CASRKTGANEKLFF	TGCGCCAGCAGAAAGACAGGGGCTAATGAAAAACTGTTTTTT
TRBV5-4	TRBJ2-5	NA	NA	CASSTGIGPQETQYF	TGTGCCAGCAGCACCGGGATCGGCCCCCAAGAGACCCAGTACTTC
TRBV5-1	TRBJ1-6	NA	NA	CASSLGQANSPLHF	TGCGCCAGCAGCTTGGGACAGGCCAATTCACCCCTCCACTTT
TRBV11-3	TRBJ2-7	NA	NA	CASSLDRAPEQYF	TGTGCCAGCAGCTTAGATAGAGCCCCCGAGCAGTACTTC
TRBV12-2	TRBJ1-1	NA	NA	CASRLGDSRTEAFF	TGTGCAAGTCGCTTAGGGGACAGTCGGACTGAAGCTTTCTTT
TRBV5-1	TRBJ2-7	NA	TRBD1	CASSYGQGETNYEQYF	TGCGCCAGCAGCTACGGACAGGGCGAAACCAACTACGAGCAGTACTTC
TRBV7-8	TRBJ1-5	NA	NA	CASSPQRMNSNQPQHF	TGTGCCAGCAGCCCCCAGAGGATGAATAGCAATCAGCCCCAGCATTTT
TRBV13	TRBJ2-1	once	TRBD2	CASSSTTSGGWNEQFF	TGTGCCAGCAGCTCAACTACTAGCGGGGGTTGGAATGAGCAGTTCTTC
TRBV10-1	TRBJ1-2	NA	NA	CASSAGTPYGYTF	TGCGCCAGCAGCGCCGGGACACCGTATGGCTACACCTTC
TRBV5-4	TRBJ2-2	NA	TRBD1	CASRIPGQGENTGELFF	TGTGCCAGCAGGATACCGGGACAGGGGGAGAACACCGGGGAGCTGTTTTTT
TRBV29-1	TRBJ1-3	NA	NA	CSARGSGNTIYF	TGCAGCGCGCGGGGCTCTGGAAACACCATATATTTT
TRBV25-1	TRBJ2-1	NA	NA	CASSEFGRYNEQFF	TGTGCCAGCAGTGAATTTGGGCGATACAATGAGCAGTTCTTC
TRBV27	TRBJ1-1	NA	NA	CASSMGLNTEAFF	TGTGCCAGCAGTATGGGACTTAACACTGAAGCTTTCTTT
TRBV6-1	TRBJ2-5	NA	NA	CASSWGRAMETQYF	TGTGCCAGCAGTTGGGGGCGGGCAATGGAGACCCAGTACTTC
TRBV29-1	TRBJ1-4	NA	TRBD1	CSAIPRGEKLFF	TGCAGCGCAATCCCCAGGGGGGAAAAACTGTTTTTT
TRBV9	TRBJ1-5	NA	NA	CASSVGANPNQPQHF	TGTGCCAGCAGCGTAGGTGCGAATCCGAATCAGCCCCAGCATTTT
TRBV11-3	TRBJ2-7	NA	TRBD1	CASSSGAAGGSYEQYF	TGTGCCAGCAGCTCCGGTGCGGCAGGGGGCAGCTACGAGCAGTACTTC
TRBV7-3	TRBJ2-2	NA	TRBD1	CASSIRGPDTGELFF	TGTGCCAGCAGCATCAGGGGGCCGGACACCGGGGAGCTGTTTTTT
TRBV4-1	TRBJ2-1	NA	NA	CASSQESSNEQFF	TGCGCCAGCAGCCAAGAGTCGTCCAATGAGCAGTTCTTC
TRBV2	TRBJ2-1	NA	TRBD2	CASSEAKGLAGEGPQFF	TGTGCCAGCAGTGAAGCCAAAGGACTAGCGGGAGAAGGCCCCCAGTTCTTC
TRBV19	TRBJ2-1	NA	TRBD2	CASSAGLARQFF	TGTGCCAGTAGTGCTGGACTAGCGAGGCAGTTCTTC
TRBV4-2	TRBJ2-5	NA	TRBD2	CASSQSGSGASGETQYF	TGTGCCAGCAGCCAGAGTGGTAGCGGGGCATCCGGGGAGACCCAGTACTTC
TRBV18	TRBJ2-1	NA	NA	CASSGYAGARDNEQFF	TGTGCCAGCTCCGGGTACGCGGGGGCTAGGGATAATGAGCAGTTCTTC
TRBV5-1	TRBJ2-7	once	TRBD1	CASTSSDRVNYEQYF	TGCGCCAGCACCTCCTCCGACAGGGTCAACTACGAGCAGTACTTC